This T cell receptor (beta chain) came from a study of TIL therapy for anti-PD-1-resistant metastatic lung cancer. The libraries were made with immunoSEQ v3. Clones were read by immunoSEQ multiplex PCR, and TCRdb kept only the in-frame ones, dropping some. The sample carries about 60,000 clones, around 90% recorded once. Noted time point: pre-treatment sample, taken before nivolumab and TIL therapy. The sequences come from blood, collected at baseline. The source of this sequence is a person aged 25-79 years with non-small cell lung cancer.

This chain's CDR3 is CASTRDTNTGELFF. CDR3 nucleotides: TGTGCCAGCACCCGGGACACCAACACCGGGGAGCTGTTTTTT. V and J are TRBV2 and TRBJ2-2, with D perhaps matching TRBD1 (6 bases). Germline assignment: CDR1 SNHLY and CDR2 FYNNEI. The length of the CDR3 is 14 residues. Trimming pared 7 bases from V and 2 bases from J, leaving 11 bases between.